These 23 T cell receptor beta chains originate from one sample sequenced in a study of chemoradiotherapy in HPV16-positive cancers. TCRdb's copy holds only in-frame clones and misses some; the assay was immunoSEQ multiplex PCR. The repertoire holds 17,000 or so clones, roughly nine tenths seen once, with 2% to 2.5% in the top ten. The sequencing used blood, collected from a patient who underwent chemoradiotherapy. These receptors were collected from a human donor with HPV-associated anogenital cancer.

The gene calls are TRBV28 and TRBJ1-2; D is possibly TRBD1 (6 bases). Germline V gives CDR1 MDHEN, CDR2 SYDVKM. The CDR3 runs 16 residues. The ends were cut back, 7 bases at V and 8 bases at J, with 26 bases in the middle. The CDR3 loop is CASTLGIRRGPRGYTF. The CDR3, as DNA: TGTGCCAGCACCCTAGGGATACGCAGGGGTCCGCGAGGCTACACCTTC.

The V call is TRBV7-2, the J call TRBJ2-1; maybe TRBD2 (6 bases). The V and J ends lost 1 base and 8 bases respectively, with 15 bases between them. The CDR3 covers 15 residues. The germline gives CDR1 SGHTA, CDR2 FQGNSA. The DNA of the CDR3 is TGTGCCAGCAGCTTAGACCGCGGGATGGTCTATGAGCAGTTCTTC. Translation: CASSLDRGMVYEQFF.

This chain connects TRBV5-1 to TRBJ1-2; 9 nucleotides align to TRBD1. The V and J ends lost 4 bases and 5 bases, in that order; junction bases with no gene match: 9. Germline V lookup: CDR1 SGHRS, CDR2 YFSETQ. The CDR3 is 15 residues long. The CDR3 DNA is TGCGCCAGCAGCACGGGGACAGGGATTATATATGGCTACACCTTC. Encoded protein: CASSTGTGIIYGYTF.

This clone has just one count. J is TRBJ1-4 and V is TRBV11-1; D unclear. The CDR3 sequence is 15 residues long. Trimming stripped 5 bases from V and 6 bases from J, with 16 bases between. Germline V gives CDR1 SGHAT, CDR2 FQDESV (reference sequence). The CDR3 spells CASSPTFNQDEKLFF. In DNA form, the CDR3 reads TGTGCCAGCAGCCCTACCTTCAATCAGGATGAAAAACTGTTTTTT.

The CDR3 coding sequence is TGTGCCAGCAGCTTAGCGGGGGGAAAAGAGACCCAGTACTTC. It encodes CASSLAGGKETQYF. The chain recombines TRBV7-9 with TRBJ2-5, with a possible D match to TRBD2 (6 bases). The germline V gene has CDR1 SEHNR and CDR2 FQNEAQ (reference sequence). The CDR3 is 14 residues long. V lost 0 bases to trimming and J lost 3 bases, with 8 bases between them.

The chain employs TRBV12-5 and TRBJ1-5; D may be TRBD1 (5 bases). V lost 1 base to trimming and J lost 7 bases, with 8 bases between them. Germline lookup yields CDR1 LGHNT and CDR2 FRNRAP. This CDR3 spans 13 amino acids. The CDR3 reads CASGLGAGQPQHF. The CDR3, as DNA: TGTGCTAGTGGTTTGGGGGCAGGGCAGCCCCAGCATTTT.

This clone was counted once. This chain links TRBV27 with TRBJ1-1, with unresolved D. Between the trimmed V and J ends, which lost 7 bases and 0 bases, there was a span of 9 bases. This CDR3 has 13 residues. Germline-derived CDR1 and CDR2 are MNHEY and SMNVEV (reference sequence). CDR3 amino acids: CASKQHMNTEAFF. DNA of the CDR3: TGTGCCAGCAAGCAACATATGAACACTGAAGCTTTCTTT.

The genes are TRBV28 and TRBJ2-7, with 11 bases lining up with TRBD2. J was trimmed by 3 bases and V by 0 bases; bases with no gene match: 4. The CDR3 sequence is 16 residues long. Germline loops: CDR1 MDHEN, CDR2 SYDVKM. DNA for the CDR3: TGTGCCAGCAGTTTATGGGAGCTAGCGGGAGGCTACGAGCAGTACTTC. Translated, it gives CASSLWELAGGYEQYF.

The V call is TRBV9, the J call TRBJ2-1; 9 bases line up with TRBD1. Germline V gene data show CDR1 as SGDLS and CDR2 as YYNGEE. This CDR3 has 20 residues. Losses at the gene ends were 0 bases for V and 6 bases for J; bases not matched to a gene: 19. This CDR3 is CASSVAPWARPGTGFNEQFF. The CDR3 coding sequence is TGTGCCAGCAGCGTAGCCCCTTGGGCTCGTCCCGGGACAGGGTTCAATGAGCAGTTCTTC.

This clone has only one observation. The chain uses TRBV10-3 and TRBJ2-1; a possible D gene is TRBD2 (6 bases). The length of the CDR3 is 13 residues. Trimming shortened V by 8 bases and J by 4 bases, and 12 bases separated the two germline ends. Germline CDR1 reads ENHRY; CDR2 reads SYGVKD. CDR3 nucleotides: TGTGCCATCTCGGGAGTTTCTTACAATGAGCAGTTCTTC. It specifies CAISGVSYNEQFF.

This chain links TRBV19 with TRBJ1-2; 9 bases map to TRBD1. CDR1 is LNHDA, CDR2 SQIVND, per germline (reference sequence). The CDR3 length is 16 residues. V shed 5 bases and J 7 bases; nucleotides not matched to a gene: 14. In DNA, the CDR3 is TGTGCCAGTAGTCTCGGGACAGGGAACCAGCTCCGTGGCTACACCTTC. Amino acids: CASSLGTGNQLRGYTF.

V gene TRBV6-4 combines with J gene TRBJ2-1, with unresolved D. From germline, CDR1 is MRHNA and CDR2 SNTAGT. Trimming took off 6 bases at V and 4 bases at J, with 10 bases between the two ends. This CDR3 comprises 13 residues. In DNA form, the CDR3 reads TGTGCCAGCAGCCAACGTGGGTACAATGAGCAGTTCTTC. Translating it yields CASSQRGYNEQFF.

This chain connects TRBV15 to TRBJ2-5; D might be TRBD1 or TRBD2, each matching 6 bases. V was clipped by 0 bases and J by 5 bases, with 10 bases between them. CDR3 length equals 14 residues. Germline values: CDR1 LNHNV, CDR2 YYDKDF (reference sequence). CDR3 sequence reads: CATSREGGRETQYF. The CDR3 nucleotides read TGTGCCACCAGCAGAGAAGGGGGGCGGGAGACCCAGTACTTC.

The V call is TRBV28, the J call TRBJ1-6, with TRBD1 matching 8 bases. The CDR3 covers 14 residues. CDR1 is MDHEN and CDR2 is SYDVKM in the germline V gene. V dropped 6 bases and J dropped 10; count of bases not matched to a gene: 8. This chain's CDR3 is CASRGQGAWSPLHF. CDR3 coding DNA: TGTGCCAGCAGGGGGCAGGGGGCATGGTCACCCCTCCACTTT.

The chain uses TRBV5-1 and TRBJ1-2, with D possibly being TRBD1 (5 bases). V lost 4 bases to trimming and J lost 5 bases, with 33 bases between them. Germline V gene sequence: CDR1 SGHRS, CDR2 YFSETQ. The CDR3 has 20 residues. CDR3 residues: CASSRGVPGLDLTTAYGYTF. The CDR3 nucleotides read TGCGCCAGCAGCCGGGGGGTCCCGGGTTTAGATCTAACAACAGCTTATGGCTACACCTTC.

Of note for this clone: The limits of the CDR3 on the DNA are not certain, so only TCRdb's listed CDR3 is given. The chain carries TRBV27 and TRBJ1-1. The CDR3 is made up of 18 amino acids, end residues included. Germline lookup yields CDR1 MNHEY and CDR2 SMNVEV (reference sequence). The CDR3 is CASSSSGRGMRADTEAFF.

The chain joins TRBV4-1 to TRBJ1-1, with 8 bases identical to TRBD1. The V gene's germline CDR1 is MGHRA and CDR2 YSYEKL. The CDR3 length is 16 residues. The V and J ends lost 2 bases and 6 bases, in that order; junction bases with no gene match: 11. CDR3 residues: CASSQPLRAGGSEAFF. The CDR3 DNA is TGCGCCAGCAGCCAACCTCTTCGCGCAGGGGGCTCTGAAGCTTTCTTT.

The V call is TRBV11-2, the J call TRBJ1-2; 9 bases map to TRBD1. Germline loops: CDR1 SGHAT, CDR2 FQNNGV. The length of the CDR3 is 15 residues. Trimming cost V 5 bases and J 8 bases; bases outside gene matches: 12. The CDR3 loop is CASSPGTGSVSGYTF. As DNA, the CDR3 is TGTGCCAGCAGCCCCGGGACAGGGAGTGTATCCGGCTACACCTTC.

The chain employs TRBV6-5 and TRBJ2-2; the D is unclear. The V gene lost 6 bases and the J gene lost 6 bases, with 11 bases spanning the gap. CDR3 length equals 13 residues. CDR1 MNHEY and CDR2 SVGAGI come from the germline V gene. Written as DNA, the CDR3 is TGTGCCAGCAGCTCGGCTACCCCCGGGGAGCTGTTTTTT. As protein: CASSSATPGELFF.

The chain is built from TRBV7-9 and TRBJ1-1, with TRBD1 as a possible D gene (5 bases). This CDR3 has 14 residues. V was pared by 0 bases and J by 2 bases, with 7 bases between. Germline V gene data show CDR1 as SEHNR and CDR2 as FQNEAQ (reference sequence). The CDR3 DNA sequence: TGTGCCAGCAGCTTAGCGGGGACCAACACTGAAGCTTTCTTT. Translation: CASSLAGTNTEAFF.

This chain connects TRBV2 to TRBJ1-2; 7 bases fit TRBD1. The germline V gene has CDR1 SNHLY and CDR2 FYNNEI. This CDR3 is built from 13 residues. J was trimmed by 5 bases and V by 5 bases; bases with no gene match: 5. CDR3 DNA: TGTGCCAGCAGTCCCGGGACAGTGTATGGCTACACCTTC. Encoded protein: CASSPGTVYGYTF. The variable domain in full, with the rest retrieved from reference TRBV2 and TRBJ1-2, is EPEVTQTPSHQVTQMGQEVILRCVPISNHLYFYWYRQILGQKVEFLVSFYNNEISEKSEIFDDQFSVERPDGSNFTLKIRSTKLEDSAMYFCASSPGTVYGYTFGSGTRLTVV.

The chain has TRBV28 and TRBJ2-4; D is unresolved. V gave up 4 bases and J gave up 1 base, with 2 bases separating them. The CDR3 has 12 residues. CDR1 and CDR2 from the germline V gene are MDHEN and SYDVKM. This chain's CDR3 is CASSSAKNIQYF. CDR3 in DNA: TGTGCCAGCAGTTCGGCCAAAAACATTCAGTACTTC.

V is TRBV7-9 and J is TRBJ1-2, with 9 nucleotides matching TRBD1. After removal of 3 bases from V and 8 bases from J, the junction contained 10 bases not matched to a gene. Per germline, CDR1 SEHNR and CDR2 FQNEAQ (reference sequence). The CDR3 contains 15 residues. DNA for the CDR3: TGTGCCAGCAGCTTCCCGACAGGGGGTGTTAACGGCTACACCTTC. Encoded protein: CASSFPTGGVNGYTF.